These T cell receptor beta chains were read from a single sample in a study of blood T cell repertoires in COVID-19. Sequenced by immunoSEQ multiplex PCR; TCRdb stores in-frame clones only, minus some. The repertoire includes about 160,000 clones, about 80% of them detected once, and 7% sits in the top ten. Specimen: peripheral blood. The origin of the receptors is a woman in her forties with COVID-19, enrolled during active disease. Each CDR3 is given with its conserved first and last residue. The order of the fields is CDR3 protein, CDR3 DNA, clone size, J gene, D gene, V gene. D genes are given only for firm matches. A clone size is listed for some rows: how often the clone was seen (once, few, many), or a class if it is expanded.

CDR3: CASSLTTAANEKLFF
DNA: TGTGCCAGCAGTTTAACGACGGCGGCTAATGAAAAACTGTTTTTT
size: few
J: TRBJ1-4
D: .
V: TRBV27

CDR3: CASSLLAGTDTQYF
DNA: TGTGCCAGCAGCTTACTAGCGGGCACAGATACGCAGTATTTT
size: .
J: TRBJ2-3
D: TRBD2
V: TRBV7-3

CDR3: CASSYSTRAGYTF
DNA: TGTGCCAGCAGTTACTCGACCAGGGCTGGCTACACCTTC
size: few
J: TRBJ1-2
D: .
V: TRBV6-5

CDR3: CASSDGGLQETQYF
DNA: TGTGCCAGCAGTGACGGGGGGCTCCAAGAGACCCAGTACTTC
size: .
J: TRBJ2-5
D: .
V: TRBV2

CDR3: CASSLRGWKAGELFF
DNA: TGTGCCAGCAGCTTGCGGGGTTGGAAGGCCGGGGAGCTGTTTTTT
size: once
J: TRBJ2-2
D: .
V: TRBV5-6

CDR3: CAWMRGNGSPLHF
DNA: TGTGCCTGGATGAGGGGGAACGGTTCACCCCTCCACTTT
size: .
J: TRBJ1-6
D: .
V: TRBV30

CDR3: CASSTLASEQFF
DNA: TGTGCCAGCAGTACCCTGGCTAGTGAGCAGTTCTTC
size: .
J: TRBJ2-1
D: .
V: TRBV6-2/TRBV6-3

CDR3: CAWSGTGDSPLHF
DNA: TGTGCCTGGAGTGGGACAGGGGATTCACCCCTCCACTTT
size: .
J: TRBJ1-6
D: TRBD1
V: TRBV30

CDR3: CASSSPGQGSDTQYF
DNA: TGTGCCAGCAGTTCGCCGGGACAGGGGTCAGATACGCAGTATTTT
size: .
J: TRBJ2-3
D: TRBD1
V: TRBV28

CDR3: CASSLLTTNTEAFF
DNA: TGCGCCAGCAGCTTGCTCACAACGAACACTGAAGCTTTCTTT
size: .
J: TRBJ1-1
D: .
V: TRBV5-1

CDR3: CATPGQGALGHIQYF
DNA: TGTGCCACCCCGGGACAGGGGGCCCTAGGTCACATTCAGTACTTC
size: .
J: TRBJ2-4
D: .
V: TRBV21-1

CDR3: CASSLAAEQFF
DNA: TGTGCCAGCAGCCTAGCGGCTGAGCAGTTCTTC
size: .
J: TRBJ2-1
D: TRBD2
V: TRBV27

CDR3: CASSQGQNTEAFF
DNA: TGTGCCAGCAGCCAAGGGCAGAACACTGAAGCTTTCTTT
size: .
J: TRBJ1-1
D: .
V: TRBV14

CDR3: CASSPGLANDGTDTQYF
DNA: TGTGCCAGCAGCCCGGGACTAGCGAACGATGGAACAGATACGCAGTATTTT
size: .
J: TRBJ2-3
D: TRBD2
V: TRBV5-4

CDR3: CAWRRQGNTGELFF
DNA: TGTGCCTGGAGAAGACAGGGAAACACCGGGGAGCTGTTTTTT
size: .
J: TRBJ2-2
D: TRBD1
V: TRBV30

CDR3: CASSRDRVFQPQHF
DNA: TGTGCCAGCAGCCGGGACAGGGTCTTTCAGCCCCAGCATTTT
size: .
J: TRBJ1-5
D: TRBD1
V: TRBV2

CDR3: CASSLIPTQRHEQYF
DNA: TGTGCCAGCAGTTTGATCCCCACCCAGAGGCACGAGCAGTACTTC
size: few
J: TRBJ2-7
D: .
V: TRBV27

CDR3: CASSLAGVNDYGYTF
DNA: TGCGCCAGCAGCTTGGCCGGGGTAAATGACTATGGCTACACCTTC
size: .
J: TRBJ1-2
D: .
V: TRBV5-1

CDR3: CASGGFGEQYF
DNA: TGTGCCAGCGGGGGGTTTGGCGAGCAGTACTTC
size: .
J: TRBJ2-7
D: .
V: TRBV28

CDR3: CASSFRLKETQYF
DNA: TGTGCCAGCAGTTTCCGTTTAAAAGAGACCCAGTACTTC
size: once
J: TRBJ2-5
D: .
V: TRBV12-3/TRBV12-4

CDR3: CASSIEGTGGVYGYTF
DNA: TGTGCCAGTAGTATAGAGGGGACAGGGGGCGTTTATGGCTACACCTTC
size: .
J: TRBJ1-2
D: TRBD1
V: TRBV19

CDR3: CVPAGQTGDTQYF
DNA: .
size: .
J: TRBJ2-3
D: .
V: TRBV2

CDR3: CASSFIAGGSWNEQFF
DNA: TGTGCCAGCAGTTTCATAGCGGGAGGGTCATGGAATGAGCAGTTCTTC
size: .
J: TRBJ2-1
D: TRBD2
V: TRBV6-5

CDR3: CASRADRGNGNTIYF
DNA: TGTGCCAGCAGGGCAGACCGCGGGAATGGAAACACCATATATTTT
size: .
J: TRBJ1-3
D: .
V: TRBV6-5

CDR3: CASSIGTGLSGANVLTF
DNA: TGTGCCAGTAGTATAGGGACAGGGCTCTCTGGGGCCAACGTCCTGACTTTC
size: .
J: TRBJ2-6
D: TRBD1
V: TRBV19

CDR3: CSVVQGADGYTF
DNA: TGCAGCGTTGTGCAGGGGGCAGATGGCTACACCTTC
size: .
J: TRBJ1-2
D: TRBD1
V: TRBV29-1

CDR3: CASSQTGGSGYGYTF
DNA: TGTGCCAGCAGCCAAACGGGAGGGTCGGGCTATGGCTACACCTTC
size: .
J: TRBJ1-2
D: .
V: TRBV14

CDR3: CASSLWMAGGGEQYF
DNA: TGTGCCAGCAGCTTATGGATGGCGGGAGGAGGCGAGCAGTACTTC
size: .
J: TRBJ2-7
D: TRBD2
V: TRBV7-2

CDR3: CARRHCEPPGQGTTMRRGYTF
DNA: TGTGCCAGAAGGCATTGTGAACCACCGGGACAGGGAACTACTATGCGTCGTGGCTACACCTTC
size: .
J: TRBJ1-2
D: TRBD1
V: TRBV5-3

CDR3: CASSLPLGQTDF
DNA: TGTGCCAGCAGCTTACCCCTGGGACAGACAGACTTC
size: .
J: TRBJ2-5
D: TRBD1
V: TRBV7-9

CDR3: CASSLAGGNEQFF
DNA: TGTGCCAGTAGTCTAGCGGGAGGCAATGAGCAGTTCTTC
size: .
J: TRBJ2-1
D: TRBD2
V: TRBV19

CDR3: CASSTPGAGGKLFF
DNA: TGTGCCAGCAGTACGCCGGGAGCGGGCGGAAAACTGTTTTTT
size: .
J: TRBJ1-4
D: .
V: TRBV6-5

CDR3: CASSVEGEGDEQFF
DNA: TGTGCCAGCAGCGTAGAGGGGGAGGGCGATGAGCAGTTCTTC
size: .
J: TRBJ2-1
D: .
V: TRBV9

CDR3: CASSSPGQSYEQYF
DNA: TGTGCCAGCAGCTCACCGGGACAGAGCTACGAGCAGTACTTC
size: .
J: TRBJ2-7
D: TRBD1
V: TRBV7-9

CDR3: CASERGEEEKLFF
DNA: TGTGCCAGCGAACGAGGGGAGGAAGAAAAACTGTTTTTT
size: .
J: TRBJ1-4
D: .
V: TRBV28

CDR3: CASRAGWSNSPLHF
DNA: TGTGCCAGCAGGGCCGGGTGGAGTAATTCACCCCTCCACTTT
size: .
J: TRBJ1-6
D: .
V: TRBV7-9

CDR3: CASGGGQAKETQYF
DNA: TGTGCCAGCGGGGGAGGACAAGCAAAAGAGACCCAGTACTTC
size: .
J: TRBJ2-5
D: .
V: TRBV6-5

CDR3: CASSLEQGAYYNSPLHF
DNA: TGTGCCAGCTCACTTGAACAGGGGGCGTACTATAATTCACCCCTCCACTTT
size: .
J: TRBJ1-6
D: TRBD1
V: TRBV18

CDR3: CASSRRQQNQPQHF
DNA: TGTGCCAGCTCACGACGACAGCAAAATCAGCCCCAGCATTTT
size: .
J: TRBJ1-5
D: .
V: TRBV18

CDR3: CASSIDRGDGNIQYF
DNA: TGTGCCAGTAGTATCGACAGGGGGGACGGAAACATTCAGTACTTC
size: .
J: TRBJ2-4
D: TRBD1
V: TRBV19

CDR3: CASSLGGEGSGNTIYF
DNA: TGTGCCAGCAGCTTAGGGGGGGAAGGCTCTGGAAACACCATATATTTT
size: .
J: TRBJ1-3
D: .
V: TRBV7-2

CDR3: CAWSGTGTGGYTF
DNA: TGTGCCTGGAGTGGAACAGGGACAGGAGGCTACACCTTC
size: once
J: TRBJ1-2
D: TRBD1
V: TRBV30

CDR3: CASSLQGTPGANVLTF
DNA: TGTGCCAGCAGTTTACAGGGAACTCCTGGGGCCAACGTCCTGACTTTC
size: .
J: TRBJ2-6
D: .
V: TRBV7-2

CDR3: CASSLTGTSGTRETQYF
DNA: TGTGCCAGCAGCTTAACCGGGACTAGCGGGACCCGAGAGACCCAGTACTTC
size: .
J: TRBJ2-5
D: TRBD2
V: TRBV7-9

CDR3: CATSDTWDRVNTGELFF
DNA: TGTGCCACCAGTGACACATGGGACAGGGTGAACACCGGGGAGCTGTTTTTT
size: .
J: TRBJ2-2
D: TRBD1
V: TRBV24-1

CDR3: CASSSAGADYNEQFF
DNA: TGTGCCAGCAGCTCAGCGGGAGCCGACTACAATGAGCAGTTCTTC
size: .
J: TRBJ2-1
D: TRBD2
V: TRBV28

CDR3: CASSFFGGALVFTGELFF
DNA: TGTGCCAGCAGTTTTTTCGGGGGGGCCCTTGTGTTCACCGGGGAGCTGTTTTTT
size: .
J: TRBJ2-2
D: TRBD2
V: TRBV27

CDR3: CASSYTGTDGYTF
DNA: TGTGCCAGCAGCTATACAGGGACGGATGGCTACACCTTC
size: .
J: TRBJ1-2
D: .
V: TRBV3-1/TRBV3-2

CDR3: CASSRREAKLFF
DNA: TGTGCCAGCAGCCGGAGGGAGGCTAAACTGTTTTTT
size: .
J: TRBJ1-4
D: .
V: TRBV5-8

CDR3: CASSADTSVFETQYF
DNA: TGTGCCAGTAGCGCCGACACTAGTGTTTTCGAGACCCAGTACTTC
size: .
J: TRBJ2-5
D: .
V: TRBV19

CDR3: CSVGTRFTDTQYF
DNA: TGCAGCGTTGGCACTCGATTCACAGATACGCAGTATTTT
size: once
J: TRBJ2-3
D: .
V: TRBV29-1

CDR3: CASSQEWQRGETQYF
DNA: TGTGCCAGCAGCCAAGAATGGCAGCGGGGCGAGACCCAGTACTTC
size: .
J: TRBJ2-5
D: TRBD2
V: TRBV14

CDR3: CASSGTGRTETQYF
DNA: TGCGCCAGCAGTGGGACAGGGCGGACCGAGACCCAGTACTTC
size: .
J: TRBJ2-5
D: TRBD1
V: TRBV10-1

CDR3: CASSVARTSGSNEQFF
DNA: TGTGCCAGCAGCGTAGCGAGAACTAGCGGGAGTAATGAGCAGTTCTTC
size: .
J: TRBJ2-1
D: TRBD2
V: TRBV9

CDR3: CASSPSQNYGYTF
DNA: TGTGCCAGTAGCCCCTCACAGAACTATGGCTACACCTTC
size: .
J: TRBJ1-2
D: .
V: TRBV19

CDR3: CASSLGPGWSIQYF
DNA: TGTGCCAGCAGTTTGGGGCCGGGCTGGAGCATTCAGTACTTC
size: few
J: TRBJ2-4
D: .
V: TRBV28

CDR3: CASSSGFDTEAFF
DNA: TGTGCCAGCAGTTCAGGGTTCGACACTGAAGCTTTCTTT
size: .
J: TRBJ1-1
D: .
V: TRBV27

CDR3: CASSPGGQGGVNEQYF
DNA: TGTGCCAGCAGCCCAGGGGGACAGGGGGGAGTCAACGAGCAGTACTTC
size: .
J: TRBJ2-7
D: TRBD1
V: TRBV28

CDR3: CASSQGGPGELFF
DNA: TGTGCCAGCAGCCAAGGGGGCCCCGGGGAGCTGTTTTTT
size: .
J: TRBJ2-2
D: .
V: TRBV3-1/TRBV3-2

CDR3: CASTSSGEQYF
DNA: TGTGCCAGCACCAGCAGCGGGGAGCAGTACTTC
size: .
J: TRBJ2-7
D: .
V: TRBV27